Below, 13 T cell receptor beta chains from the same sample are listed, as sequenced in a study of response to subunit inactivated influenza vaccine. A single record per CDR3 protein comes from TCRdb applying MiXCR to the RT-PCR reads. The sample has about 780,000 distinct CDR3 sequences; about a fifth are singletons. This specimen was PBMCs from blood, taken 5 days after vaccination. The receptors originated from a man aged 50 to 59 who received an inactivated influenza vaccine.

A few counts support this clonotype. This chain links TRBV20-1 with TRBJ2-3; TRBD2 matches at 9 bases. The germline V gene has CDR1 DFQATT and CDR2 SNEGSKA (reference sequence). J was trimmed by 2 bases and V by 6 bases; bases with no gene match: 9. The CDR3 contains 15 residues. CDR3 bases: TGCAGTGCAGAGCTAGCGGGGCGATCCACAGATACGCAGTATTTT. This sequence encodes CSAELAGRSTDTQYF.

This clonotype was seen only a few times. V gene TRBV5-6 combines with J gene TRBJ1-1; TRBD1 might be the D (5 bases). The ends were cut back, 2 bases at V and 1 base at J, with 15 bases in the middle. Germline CDR1 SGHDT, CDR2 YYEEEE. This CDR3 is 16 amino acids long. Here the CDR3 reads CASSFGSLGGNTEAFF. As DNA, the CDR3 is TGTGCCAGCAGCTTTGGGAGCTTGGGGGGGAACACTGAAGCTTTCTTT.

The chain joins TRBV6-1 to TRBJ2-5, with 8 bases lining up with TRBD1. The CDR3 length is 13 residues. CDR1 and CDR2 (germline): MNHNS, SASEGT. With 6 bases clipped from V and 6 bases from J, the junction kept 6 bases outside the gene matches. DNA for the CDR3: TGTGCCAGCAGACTGGACAGGGTCCAGACCCAGTACTTC. As protein: CASRLDRVQTQYF.

The rearrangement joins TRBV29-1 to TRBJ2-2; perhaps TRBD1 as D (6 bases). Germline V gene data show CDR1 as SQVTM and CDR2 as ANQGSEA. Trimming left V 3 bases short and J 2 bases short, with 10 bases between. The CDR3 loop spans 14 amino acids. For the CDR3, the DNA is TGCAGCGTTGACAGGGGTATCAACACCGGGGAGCTGTTTTTT. Translating gives CSVDRGINTGELFF.

This chain connects TRBV27 to TRBJ2-6; either TRBD1 or TRBD2 may fit D (5 bases each). CDR3 length: 17 residues. The V and J ends lost 4 bases and 2 bases respectively, with 15 bases between them. Per the germline V gene, CDR1 is MNHEY and CDR2 is SMNVEV (reference sequence). Written as DNA, the CDR3 is TGTGCCAGCAGTTCTTCTGTGAGGGGCCCTGGGGCCAACGTCCTGACTTTC. Translated: CASSSSVRGPGANVLTF.

A few counts support this clonotype. This chain joins TRBV5-6 and TRBJ2-1; no definite D call. Germline CDR1 SGHDT, CDR2 YYEEEE. The CDR3 totals 13 residues. V lost 2 bases, J lost 3 bases, and 6 bases lay in between. The CDR3 spells CASSFEIYNEQFF. CDR3 coding DNA: TGTGCCAGCAGCTTTGAGATCTACAATGAGCAGTTCTTC. Combining the CDR3 with reference TRBV5-6 and TRBJ2-1 gives the whole variable domain DAGVTQSPTHLIKTRGQQVTLRCSPKSGHDTVSWYQQALGQGPQFIFQYYEEEERQRGNFPDRFSGHQFPNYSSELNVNALLLGDSALYLCASSFEIYNEQFFGPGTRLTVL.

Only a few counts were recorded for this clonotype. The genes are TRBV29-1 and TRBJ2-5; D is perhaps TRBD1 (6 bases). This CDR3 has 13 amino acids. V was pared by 5 bases and J by 3 bases, with 13 bases between. Germline values: CDR1 SQVTM, CDR2 ANQGSEA. The CDR3 nucleotides read TGCAGCGTTTCGGTCGCAGGGGAAGAGACCCAGTACTTC. It encodes CSVSVAGEETQYF.

This clonotype appeared a few times. The J gene is TRBJ2-3, the V gene TRBV9; D gene ambiguous. The V end was cut by 0 bases, the J end by 2 bases, with 7 bases between. Germline CDR1 is SGDLS and CDR2 is YYNGEE. This CDR3 spans 14 amino acids. The CDR3 coding sequence is TGTGCCAGCAGCGTAGTAGGTCTCACAGATACGCAGTATTTT. This translates into CASSVVGLTDTQYF.

V is TRBV12-3 or TRBV12-4 and J is TRBJ2-3; 8 positions match TRBD1. The V gene end was trimmed by 5 bases and the J gene end by 2 bases; junction bases not matched to a gene: 6. The CDR3 has 15 residues. In DNA, the CDR3 is TGTGCCAGCAGTGGAACAGGGGGGTACACAGATACGCAGTATTTT. Translation gives CASSGTGGYTDTQYF.

This clonotype was detected a few times. The chain is built from TRBV20-1 and TRBJ2-1; 8 positions agree with TRBD1. In germline, CDR1 is DFQATT, CDR2 SNEGSKA (reference sequence). The CDR3 is 15 residues long. Unmatched junction bases numbered 9, after V lost 5 bases and J lost 3 bases. CDR3 sequence: CSAQRGTGDYNEQFF. In nucleotides, the CDR3 is TGCAGTGCTCAGAGAGGGACAGGAGACTACAATGAGCAGTTCTTC.

The chain joins TRBV10-3 to TRBJ2-2; the match to TRBD2 covers 10 bases. The CDR3 contains 16 residues. Trimming removed 6 bases from V and 1 base from J; junction bases left unmatched: 5. Germline V lookup: CDR1 ENHRY, CDR2 SYGVKD. Written as DNA, the CDR3 is TGTGCCATCAGCGGACTAGCGGAAAAGAACACCGGGGAGCTGTTTTTT. Translating gives CAISGLAEKNTGELFF.

The chain recombines TRBV5-1 with TRBJ1-1; 7 bases align to TRBD1. V lost 3 bases, J lost 4 bases, and 6 bases stayed unmatched. Germline loops: CDR1 SGHRS, CDR2 YFSETQ. The CDR3 is 14 residues long. DNA for the CDR3: TGCGCCAGCAGCTCTAACAGGGGAATCACTGAAGCTTTCTTT. Its translation is CASSSNRGITEAFF.

This sequence joins TRBV20-1 and TRBJ2-5; 12 bases are a match to TRBD2. With 4 bases clipped from V and 4 bases from J, the junction kept 7 bases outside the gene matches. Germline values: CDR1 DFQATT, CDR2 SNEGSKA (reference sequence). The CDR3 sequence is 15 residues long. The CDR3 sequence: CSAILPTSGGETQYF. In DNA form, the CDR3 reads TGCAGTGCTATTCTACCGACTAGCGGGGGAGAGACCCAGTACTTC.